This is a list of T cell receptor beta chains from one sample in a study of blood T cell repertoires in COVID-19. Method: immunoSEQ multiplex PCR; TCRdb's copy keeps in-frame clones and lacks some. This table holds roughly 100,000 clones, nearly 90% found once. The specimen was peripheral blood. The receptor source for this set is a man aged 50-60 years in a cohort sampled during active COVID-19. CDR3s include the opening cysteine and the closing phenylalanine or tryptophan. D genes are given only for firm matches.

CDR3 length	J gene	D gene	V gene	CDR3 protein	CDR3 DNA
16	TRBJ1-5	NA	TRBV6-6	CASSALGAGSNQPQHF	TGTGCCAGCAGTGCTCTGGGGGCAGGGAGCAATCAGCCCCAGCATTTT
16	TRBJ2-6	TRBD1	TRBV5-1	CASDWTGISGANVLTF	TGCGCCAGCGATTGGACAGGAATCTCTGGGGCCAACGTCCTGACTTTC
16	TRBJ2-2	TRBD2	TRBV19	CASRGGGQVNTGELFF	TGTGCCAGCCGAGGCGGGGGGCAGGTGAACACCGGGGAGCTGTTTTTT
16	TRBJ1-2	TRBD1	TRBV7-9	CASSLGQGEANYGYTF	TGTGCCAGCAGCCTAGGACAGGGGGAAGCAAACTATGGCTACACCTTC
15	TRBJ2-2	NA	TRBV2	CASSGAGLGAGELFF	TGTGCCAGCAGTGGGGCAGGGCTTGGGGCCGGGGAGCTGTTTTTT
16	TRBJ1-4	TRBD1	TRBV7-8	CASSLARGSTNEKLFF	TGTGCCAGCAGCTTAGCCAGGGGGTCAACTAATGAAAAACTGTTTTTT
12	TRBJ2-2	NA	TRBV9	CASSVLLGELFF	TGTGCCAGCAGCGTACTCCTCGGGGAGCTGTTTTTT
14	TRBJ1-5	NA	TRBV2	CASSYSKSNQPQHF	TGTGCCAGCAGTTACAGTAAAAGCAATCAGCCCCAGCATTTT
16	TRBJ1-5	TRBD1	TRBV19	CASRYDGQGYNQPQHF	TGTGCCAGTAGATACGACGGACAGGGGTACAATCAGCCCCAGCATTTT
14	TRBJ2-3	NA	TRBV2	CANADSASTDTQYF	TGTGCCAACGCCGATAGCGCTAGCACAGATACGCAGTATTTT
13	TRBJ1-1	NA	TRBV18	CASSRVQGAEAFF	TGTGCCAGCTCACGAGTACAGGGTGCTGAAGCTTTCTTT
15	TRBJ2-3	TRBD2	TRBV13	CASSYGRGGSDTQYF	TGTGCCAGCAGTTACGGGAGGGGGGGCTCTGACACGCAGTATTTT
15	TRBJ2-7	TRBD2	TRBV7-3	CASSLSGGITYEQYF	TGTGCCAGCAGCTTAAGCGGGGGTATAACCTACGAGCAGTACTTC
20	TRBJ2-1	NA	TRBV5-1	CASSPDRGSGGLTLPNEQFF	TGCGCCAGCAGCCCCGATCGAGGGAGCGGAGGACTTACTCTACCAAATGAGCAGTTCTTC
11	TRBJ2-5	NA	TRBV5-1	CASTYQETQYF	TGCGCCAGCACGTACCAAGAGACCCAGTACTTC
14	TRBJ2-5	TRBD2	TRBV6-5	CASSPRGGKETQYF	TGTGCCAGCAGTCCGCGGGGGGGAAAAGAGACCCAGTACTTC
14	TRBJ2-5	TRBD1	TRBV5-4	CASSNGQGQETQYF	TGTGCCAGCAGCAACGGACAGGGACAAGAGACCCAGTACTTC